This section outlines one TCR beta chain sequence together with its context. Its cognate antigen is unknown. This specimen comes from a study of shared clonotypes between healthy human individuals. The CDR3 has 14 residues. Trimming took off 2 bases at V and 4 bases at J, with 12 bases between the two ends. CDR1 SGHKS and CDR2 YYEKEE come from the germline V gene (reference sequence). Study-level points and caveats: All-four-donor shared clonotypes had higher generation probabilities than non-shared clonotypes did.

Replicate PCRs for sorted subsets used 200 to 250 ng DNA; this equaled 33,000 or so T cell genomes. Produced via immunoSEQ multiplex PCR; TCRdb's table is partial and in-frame only. The sample includes about 1.1 million clones, around 77% seen only once; the top ten take 0.85% to 1%. The sample taken for sequencing was memory CD4+ T cells from PBMCs. Subset meaning: CD45RA-negative fraction. The chain uses TRBV5-5 and TRBJ2-5; maybe TRBD2 (6 bases). The receptor was isolated from a young man in good health. Some clones in this sample may be carry-over from other donors' samples. In nucleotides, the CDR3 is TGTGCCAGCAGCTTCTGGGGGGTCGGAGAGACCCAGTACTTC. Its protein is CASSFWGVGETQYF.